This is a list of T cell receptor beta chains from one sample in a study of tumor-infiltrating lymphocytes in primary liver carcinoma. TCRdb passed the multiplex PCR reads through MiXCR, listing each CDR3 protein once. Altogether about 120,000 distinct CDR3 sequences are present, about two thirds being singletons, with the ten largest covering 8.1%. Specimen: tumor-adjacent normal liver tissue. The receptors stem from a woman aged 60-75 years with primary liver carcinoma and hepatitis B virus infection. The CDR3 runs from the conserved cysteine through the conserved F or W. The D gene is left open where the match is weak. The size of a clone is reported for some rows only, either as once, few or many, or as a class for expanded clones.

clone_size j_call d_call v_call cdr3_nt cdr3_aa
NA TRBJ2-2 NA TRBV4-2 TGTGCCAGCGGCCCCCGACTAGACCCGGTCGGGGAGTTGTTTTTT CASGPRLDPVGELFF
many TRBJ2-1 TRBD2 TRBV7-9 TGTGCCAGCAGCCCCGGGACTAGCGGGATAAACAATGAGCAGTTCTTC CASSPGTSGINNEQFF
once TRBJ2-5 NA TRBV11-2 TGTGCCAGCAGTGCCCTGGGATTCGCGGGAGAGACCCAGTACTTC CASSALGFAGETQYF
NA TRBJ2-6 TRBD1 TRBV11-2 TGTGCCAGCAGCATGGGGGGAGACAGGGGCATTTCCCTCTCTGGGGCCAATGTCATGACTTTC CASSMGGDRGISLSGANVMTF
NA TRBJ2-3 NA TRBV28 TGTGCCAGCAGGCCGGGTCGGATGAGAGGCGTGGATACGCAGTATTTT CASRPGRMRGVDTQYF
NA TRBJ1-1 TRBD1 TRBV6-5 TGTGCCAGCAGTTACCTCCAGGGCATAACAGGGGACACTGAAGCTTTCTTT CASSYLQGITGDTEAFF
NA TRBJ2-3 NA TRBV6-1 TGTGACAGCAGCGCGTCGGACGGGCGCACAGATACGCAGTATTTT CDSSASDGRTDTQYF
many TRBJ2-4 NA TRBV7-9 TGTGCCAGCAGCCCCAGGGGACCTCTCCAAAACATTCAGTACTTC CASSPRGPLQNIQYF
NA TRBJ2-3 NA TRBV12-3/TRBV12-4 TGTGCCAGGAAACAAACAGATACGCAGAATTTT CARKQTDTQNF
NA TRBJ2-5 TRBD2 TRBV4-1 TGCGTCAGCAGCCAAGAAATCGGGAGGGCTGGTTTTGGGACCCAGTACTTC CVSSQEIGRAGFGTQYF
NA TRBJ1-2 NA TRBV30 TGTGCCTGGAGTAACCGGGGTAGATATGGCTACACCTTC CAWSNRGRYGYTF
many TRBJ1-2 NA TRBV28 TGTGCCAGCAGTTTGAATAACTATGGCTACACCTTC CASSLNNYGYTF
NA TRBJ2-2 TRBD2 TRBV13 TGTGCCAGCAACTTATCGAGCGGGATAGGCAACACCGGGGAGCTGTTTTTT CASNLSSGIGNTGELFF